These 2 T cell receptor beta chains originate from one sample sequenced in a study of cytomegalovirus exposure and HLA in healthy donors. In the PCR, 60 Vbeta and 13 Jbeta primers were used. The protocol was immunoSEQ multiplex PCR, while the TCRdb copy is restricted to in-frame clones and leaves out a portion. The sample shows roughly 190,000 clones, approximately 11% of them seen only once. Sequenced input: PBMCs. Receptors were obtained from a man in his forties or fifties in good health and CMV-seropositive.

This clone came up a few times. This may be a read error: a much more frequent sequence differs by one nucleotide. J is TRBJ1-6 and V is TRBV6-6, with TRBD1 matching over 9 bases. The junction had 3 bases not matched to a gene; V was cut back by 4 bases and J by 8 bases. This CDR3 region has 14 residues. Germline values: CDR1 MNHNY, CDR2 SVGAGI (reference sequence). The DNA for the CDR3 is TGTGCCAGCAGTTGGGACAGGGAGGATTCACCCCTCCACTTT. It codes for CASSWDREDSPLHF.

The chain uses TRBV5-4 and TRBJ2-3; D perhaps matches TRBD1 (6 bases). CDR3 length: 13 amino acids. The V gene's germline CDR1 is SGHNT and CDR2 YYREEE (reference sequence). With 2 bases removed from V and 5 bases from J, the gap between germline ends came to 9 bases. In DNA, the CDR3 is TGTGCCAGCAGCTTCCCGGGACAAGATACGCAGTATTTT. It encodes CASSFPGQDTQYF.